The present TCR beta chain was sequenced within a study of shared clonotypes between healthy human individuals. The overall study: Researchers drew samples from a couple of women and a few men aged 18 to 49. General study results and limits: Shared clonotypes across all four donors exceeded non-shared ones in generation probability. Naive CD4 clonotype sharing across a handful of donors was roughly 5%.

Assay used: immunoSEQ multiplex PCR; TCRdb lists only in-frame clones, some missing. The sample lists about 2.2 million clones; 93% were seen once. With respect to this clone: The target antigen is unknown.

Positive CCR7 selection of CD45RO-negative cells yielded the naive CD8 cells, and terminally differentiated effector memory CD45RA+ cells were excluded. The CDR3 is 13 amino acids. Trimming cost V 5 bases and J 1 base, with 9 bases left between them. In germline, CDR1 is SGHAT, CDR2 FQNNGV. This chain links TRBV11-2 with TRBJ2-7; D not resolved. The receptor comes from a man between 18 and 35 years old in good health. Some clones in this sample may be carry-over from other donors' samples. The sequenced sample was naive CD8+ T cells from PBMCs. The CDR3 nucleotides read TGTGCCAGCAGCGAATTCGTATCCTACGAGCAGTACTTC. Amino acid sequence: CASSEFVSYEQYF.